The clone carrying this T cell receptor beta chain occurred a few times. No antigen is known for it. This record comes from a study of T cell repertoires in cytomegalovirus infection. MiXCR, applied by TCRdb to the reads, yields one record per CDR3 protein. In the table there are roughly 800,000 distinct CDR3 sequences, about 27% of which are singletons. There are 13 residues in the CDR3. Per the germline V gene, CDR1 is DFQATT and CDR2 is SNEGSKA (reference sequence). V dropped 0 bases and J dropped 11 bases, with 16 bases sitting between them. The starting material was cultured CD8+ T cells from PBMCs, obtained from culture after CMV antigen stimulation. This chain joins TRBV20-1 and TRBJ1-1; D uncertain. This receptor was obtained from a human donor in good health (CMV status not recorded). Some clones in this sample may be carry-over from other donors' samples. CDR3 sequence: CSARDPPLNMAFF. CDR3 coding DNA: TGCAGTGCTAGAGATCCCCCCTTGAATATGGCTTTCTTT.